This T cell receptor beta chain was identified in a study of blood T cell repertoires in COVID-19. Authors' data handling: Using reference gene primer amplification, nucleated cell counts were estimated. Libraries were prepared by immunoSEQ multiplex PCR; TCRdb keeps only in-frame clonotypes and omits some of them. The V and J calls and clone size come from that table; D and trimming were worked out from the DNA. The data show over 300,000 clones, 65% to 90% seen once. Germline V gives CDR1 SQVTM, CDR2 ANQGSEA. CDR3 size: 10 residues. The V end lost 6 bases, the J end lost 8 bases, and 8 bases lay between the germline ends.

The receptor was isolated from a human donor in a cohort sampled during active COVID-19. The chain uses TRBV29-1 and TRBJ2-1, with D hard to call. Sequenced input: peripheral blood. CDR3 bases: TGCAGCGTAAGACACCATGAGCAGTTCTTC. Amino acids: CSVRHHEQFF.